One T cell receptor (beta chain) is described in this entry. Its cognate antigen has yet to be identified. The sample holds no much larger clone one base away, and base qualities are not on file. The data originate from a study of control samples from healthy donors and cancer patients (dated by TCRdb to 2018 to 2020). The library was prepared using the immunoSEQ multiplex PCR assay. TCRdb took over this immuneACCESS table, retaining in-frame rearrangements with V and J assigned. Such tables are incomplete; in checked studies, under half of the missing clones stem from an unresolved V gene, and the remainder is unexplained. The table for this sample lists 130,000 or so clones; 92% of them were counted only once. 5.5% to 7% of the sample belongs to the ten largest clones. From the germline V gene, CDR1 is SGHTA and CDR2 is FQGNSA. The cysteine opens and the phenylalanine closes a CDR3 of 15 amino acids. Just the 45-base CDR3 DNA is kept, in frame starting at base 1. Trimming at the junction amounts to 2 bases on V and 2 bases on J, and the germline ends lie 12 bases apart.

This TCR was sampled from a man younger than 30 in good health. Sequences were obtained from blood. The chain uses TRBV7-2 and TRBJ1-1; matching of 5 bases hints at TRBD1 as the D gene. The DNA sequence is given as TGTGCCAGCAGCTTATCAGGGAGAGGCAACACTGAAGCTTTCTTT. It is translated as CASSLSGRGNTEAFF. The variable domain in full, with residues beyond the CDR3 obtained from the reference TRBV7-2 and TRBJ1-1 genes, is GAGVSQSPSNKVTEKGKDVELRCDPISGHTALYWYRQSLGQGLEFLIYFQGNSAPDKSGLPSDRFSAERTGGSVSTLTIQRTQQEDSAVYLCASSLSGRGNTEAFFGQGTRLTVV.